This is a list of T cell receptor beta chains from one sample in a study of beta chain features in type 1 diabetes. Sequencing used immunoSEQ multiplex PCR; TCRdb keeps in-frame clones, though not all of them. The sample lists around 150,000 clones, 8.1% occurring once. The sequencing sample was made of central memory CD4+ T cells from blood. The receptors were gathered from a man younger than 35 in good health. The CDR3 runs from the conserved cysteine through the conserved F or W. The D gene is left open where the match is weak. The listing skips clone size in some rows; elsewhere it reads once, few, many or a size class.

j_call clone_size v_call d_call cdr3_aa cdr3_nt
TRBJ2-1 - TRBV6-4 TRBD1 CASRRDREGNEQFF TGTGCCAGCAGGCGGGACAGGGAGGGGAATGAGCAGTTCTTC
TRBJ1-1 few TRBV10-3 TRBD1 CAINHDRADEAFF TGTGCCATCAACCACGACAGGGCCGATGAAGCTTTCTTT
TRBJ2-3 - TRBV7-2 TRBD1 CASSPKTGGGTDTQYF TGTGCCAGCAGCCCGAAGACAGGGGGCGGCACAGATACGCAGTATTTT
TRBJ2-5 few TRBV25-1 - CASSEWGGRRETQYF TGTGCCAGCAGTGAATGGGGGGGGCGCCGGGAGACCCAGTACTTC
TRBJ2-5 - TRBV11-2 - CASSTGPQGTQYF TGTGCCAGCAGCACCGGACCCCAGGGTACCCAGTACTTC
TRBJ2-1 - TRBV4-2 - CASSQEVGSSSYNEQFF TGTGCCAGCAGCCAAGAAGTCGGGTCAAGCTCCTACAATGAGCAGTTCTTC
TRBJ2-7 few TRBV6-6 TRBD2 CASSVESPGTSAQYF TGTGCCAGCAGTGTCGAAAGTCCTGGGACTAGCGCGCAGTACTTC
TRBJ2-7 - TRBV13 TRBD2 CASSSLGAGGKYEQYF TGTGCCAGCAGCTCCCTTGGGGCGGGAGGGAAATACGAGCAGTACTTC
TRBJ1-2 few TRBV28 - CASSALSGVRGYTF TGTGCCAGCAGCGCATTATCAGGGGTCCGTGGCTACACCTTC
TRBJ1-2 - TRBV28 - CASSPPMTGYGYTF TGTGCCAGCAGTCCACCCATGACAGGTTATGGCTACACCTTC
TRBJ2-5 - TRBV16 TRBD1 CASSQGGTGEETQYF TGTGCCAGCAGCCAAGGTGGAACAGGGGAGGAGACCCAGTACTTC
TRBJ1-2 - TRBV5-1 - CASSLSGEEGYTF TGCGCCAGCAGCTTGTCGGGGGAGGAGGGCTACACCTTC
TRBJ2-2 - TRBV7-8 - CASSLGAPPGELFF TGTGCCAGCAGCTTAGGGGCTCCTCCCGGGGAGCTGTTTTTT
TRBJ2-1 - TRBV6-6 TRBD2 CASRRFMTSGNEQFF TGTGCCAGCAGAAGGTTTATGACTAGCGGCAATGAGCAGTTCTTC
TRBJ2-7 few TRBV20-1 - CSTRTVYEQYF TGCAGTACCCGGACAGTATACGAGCAGTACTTC
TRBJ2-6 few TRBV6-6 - CATSRRDSGANVLTF TGTGCCACCTCTCGACGGGACTCTGGGGCCAACGTCCTGACTTTC
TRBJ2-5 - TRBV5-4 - CASFGRGTPETQYF TGTGCCAGCTTCGGCCGGGGAACCCCAGAGACCCAGTACTTC